This T cell receptor (beta chain) was profiled in a study of cytomegalovirus exposure and HLA in healthy donors. Study background: Membership in the Caucasian-associated ancestry cluster was found for 81% of 350 to 450 genotyped donors.

Per germline, CDR1 SGHTA and CDR2 FQGNSA. V shed 5 bases, J shed 4 bases, and the junction held 7 bases outside the gene matches. This CDR3 has 16 residues. Primers: 60 Vbeta forward and 13 Jbeta reverse. Data came from immunoSEQ multiplex PCR; TCRdb stores just in-frame clones and leaves some out. In the table there are some 200,000 clones, 80% to 85% of which are singletons. The rearrangement uses TRBV7-2 and TRBJ2-6; 8 nucleotides match TRBD1. The sequencing sample was made of PBMCs. The TCR comes from a man between 35 and 55 years old in good health and CMV-seropositive. Here the CDR3 DNA reads TGTGCCAGCAGCCTGCAGGGGGCGGGCGGGGCCAACGTCCTGACTTTC. Its translation: CASSLQGAGGANVLTF.